The 30 T cell receptor beta chains below come from one sample, sequenced in a study of T cell repertoires in cytomegalovirus infection. For these receptors, no antigen is known. TCRdb independently ran MiXCR on the reads; one entry per CDR3 protein. The sample yields under 40,000 distinct CDR3 sequences, about 48% seen once. The sample was CD8+ T cells from cultured PBMCs, taken from culture after CMV antigen stimulation. Source of these receptors: a human donor in good health (CMV status not recorded). Some clones in this sample may be carry-over from other donors' samples.

The rearrangement joins TRBV5-6 to TRBJ2-3; 8 bases match TRBD2. The CDR3 contains 15 residues. The J segment lost 0 bases and the V segment lost 4 bases, leaving 4 bases of the junction unmatched. CDR1 SGHDT and CDR2 YYEEEE come from the germline V gene. The CDR3 sequence is CASSGSGGSTDTQYF. CDR3 nucleotides: TGTGCCAGCAGCGGCAGCGGGGGTAGCACAGATACGCAGTATTTT.

V gene TRBV27 combines with J gene TRBJ2-1, with 8 bases matching TRBD2. With V trimmed by 8 bases and J by 4 bases, 10 bases remained unmatched. CDR3 length equals 15 residues. Germline lookup yields CDR1 MNHEY and CDR2 SMNVEV (reference sequence). The DNA for the CDR3 is TGTGCCAGCTCACTTCGGGGGGGGGCATACAATGAGCAGTTCTTC. Its translation is CASSLRGGAYNEQFF.

In DNA form, the CDR3 reads TGTGCCAGCAGTTACTCTACGGGGGCAGGCTACGAGCAGTACTTC. Its protein product is CASSYSTGAGYEQYF. The rearrangement joins TRBV6-5 to TRBJ2-7; D may be TRBD1 or TRBD2 (6 bases each). Germline V gene data show CDR1 as MNHEY and CDR2 as SVGAGI. V was pared by 0 bases and J by 3 bases, with 12 bases between. This CDR3 is built from 15 residues.

The rearrangement uses TRBV7-2 and TRBJ1-1; 8 bases are shared with TRBD1. Germline lookup yields CDR1 SGHTA and CDR2 FQGNSA. The CDR3 contains 16 residues. Unmatched junction bases numbered 9, after V lost 5 bases and J lost 1 base. This CDR3 reads CASSHRGDRRNTEAFF. Here the CDR3 DNA reads TGTGCCAGCAGCCACAGGGGGGACCGGAGGAACACTGAAGCTTTCTTT.

The J gene is TRBJ2-3, the V gene TRBV27; no reliable D call. The V end lost 3 bases, the J end lost 6 bases, and 13 bases lay between the germline ends. Germline loops: CDR1 MNHEY, CDR2 SMNVEV (reference sequence). CDR3 size: 14 residues. The DNA of the CDR3 is TGTGCCAGCAGTTTTGACGCCTTCGGGGATACGCAGTATTTT. It translates to CASSFDAFGDTQYF.

V and J are TRBV6-5 and TRBJ2-7, with 11 nucleotides matching TRBD1. J gave up 2 bases and V 6 bases, and 6 bases lay outside the gene matches. The germline V gene has CDR1 MNHEY and CDR2 SVGAGI. CDR3 length: 15 residues. The CDR3 spells CASSDRDRGAYEQYF. The CDR3 nucleotides read TGTGCCAGCAGCGATCGGGACAGGGGGGCCTACGAGCAGTACTTC.

The J gene is TRBJ2-6, the V gene TRBV11-1; D might be TRBD2 (7 bases). V shed 5 bases and J shed 5 bases, with 19 bases lying between them. The CDR3 contains 17 residues. The germline V gene encodes CDR1 SGHAT and CDR2 FQDESV (reference sequence). Written as DNA, the CDR3 is TGTGCCAGCAGCCGTAGAAGGGGGGGCGTCAGGGCCAACGTCCTGACTTTC. Protein product: CASSRRRGGVRANVLTF.

As concerns this clonotype: Relative to the germline gene, one junction end is altered; a read error may explain this. The chain is built from TRBV5-1 and TRBJ2-3, with 8 positions matching TRBD1. Germline-derived CDR1 and CDR2 are SGHRS and YFSETQ. The CDR3 consists of 15 residues. CDR3 amino acids: CASGLSGGRTDTQYF. The CDR3, as DNA: TGCGCCAGCGGCTTGTCAGGGGGCCGTACAGATACGCAGTATTTT.

V is TRBV7-6 and J is TRBJ2-3; D possibly corresponds to TRBD2 (5 bases). The V and J ends lost 6 bases and 4 bases respectively, with 20 bases between them. CDR3 length: 16 amino acids. Germline V gives CDR1 SGHVS, CDR2 FNYEAQ. The CDR3 coding sequence is TGTGCCAGCAGTCCTCTCGTGTCGGGGTTCGCAGATACGCAGTATTTT. Translating it yields CASSPLVSGFADTQYF.

This chain joins TRBV27 and TRBJ2-1; 10 bases are shared with TRBD2. The CDR3 is 13 amino acids. Trimming cost V 11 bases and J 6 bases; bases outside gene matches: 7. Per germline, CDR1 MNHEY and CDR2 SMNVEV (reference sequence). CDR3 region: CACRPSGSNEQFF. The CDR3 coding sequence is TGTGCCTGCCGCCCTAGCGGGAGCAATGAGCAGTTCTTC.

The chain recombines TRBV12-3 or TRBV12-4 with TRBJ2-1; no clear D gene. V lost 1 base, J lost 10 bases, and 11 bases lay in between. The CDR3 runs to 13 residues. The CDR3 DNA reads as TGTGCCAGCAGTTTAGGCCCCCACCCCGAGCAGTTCTTC. It encodes CASSLGPHPEQFF.

This clonotype was detected a few times. The V call is TRBV12-3 or TRBV12-4, the J call TRBJ1-2; D uncertain. This CDR3 has 13 residues. The V end was cut by 7 bases, the J end by 0 bases, with 9 bases between. CDR3 in amino acids: CASTTGTNYGYTF. The CDR3 DNA reads as TGTGCCAGCACCACGGGAACTAACTATGGCTACACCTTC.

The chain combines TRBV6-5 with TRBJ2-7; D not certain. This CDR3 has 14 amino acids. The V end was cut by 2 bases, the J end by 0 bases, with 8 bases between. Germline V gives CDR1 MNHEY, CDR2 SVGAGI. The CDR3 bases are TGTGCCAGCAGTTACCAGACACACTCCTACGAGCAGTACTTC. Translation: CASSYQTHSYEQYF.

The gene calls are TRBV28 and TRBJ1-1; 10 positions agree with TRBD1. Germline values: CDR1 MDHEN, CDR2 SYDVKM. The CDR3 spans 15 residues. With V trimmed by 5 bases and J by 5 bases, 8 bases remained unmatched. The CDR3 sequence is CASSGIRTGGTEAFF. DNA for the CDR3: TGTGCCAGCAGTGGAATCCGGACAGGGGGGACTGAAGCTTTCTTT.

The chain joins TRBV6-6 to TRBJ2-1; D call uncertain. V was clipped by 6 bases and J by 6 bases, with 12 bases between them. The CDR3 runs to 13 residues. Germline lookup yields CDR1 MNHNY and CDR2 SVGAGI (reference sequence). The CDR3 DNA sequence: TGTGCCAGCAGCCCTCCGATGTCCAATGAGCAGTTCTTC. This gives the protein CASSPPMSNEQFF.

This clonotype was seen more than once but under ten times. The chain uses TRBV7-6 and TRBJ1-2; D uncertain. V was trimmed by 2 bases and J by 2 bases, leaving 0 bases between them. This CDR3 region has 11 residues. The germline gives CDR1 SGHVS, CDR2 FNYEAQ. CDR3 sequence: CASSLNYGYTF. The CDR3 bases are TGTGCCAGCAGCTTAAACTATGGCTACACCTTC.

This clonotype was seen only a few times. The rearrangement joins TRBV7-6 to TRBJ2-7, with D perhaps TRBD2 (7 bases). CDR1 is SGHVS and CDR2 is FNYEAQ in the germline V gene. This CDR3 is built from 16 residues. The ends were cut back, 5 bases at V and 0 bases at J, with 17 bases in the middle. The CDR3 sequence: CASSHPGAGDSYEQYF. DNA for the CDR3: TGTGCCAGCAGCCACCCGGGGGCGGGGGACTCCTACGAGCAGTACTTC.

The genes are TRBV29-1 and TRBJ1-1; D is unresolved. The V gene's germline CDR1 is SQVTM and CDR2 ANQGSEA. The CDR3 sequence is 14 residues long. V lost 0 bases and J 3 bases, leaving 11 bases between the germline ends. CDR3 sequence reads: CSVEDRLMDTEAFF. CDR3 nucleotide sequence: TGCAGCGTTGAAGATCGGTTGATGGACACTGAAGCTTTCTTT.

This chain joins TRBV4-1 and TRBJ2-2; TRBD2 matches at 11 bases. Germline V lookup: CDR1 MGHRA, CDR2 YSYEKL. CDR3 size: 15 residues. The J segment lost 9 bases and the V segment lost 0 bases, leaving 3 bases of the junction unmatched. The CDR3 protein is CASSQDRTSGRELFF. The CDR3 nucleotides read TGCGCCAGCAGCCAAGATAGGACTAGCGGGCGGGAGCTGTTTTTT.

This chain joins TRBV11-2 and TRBJ1-5; D unclear. The CDR3 loop spans 15 amino acids. CDR1 and CDR2 from the germline V gene are SGHAT and FQNNGV. Trimming left V 0 bases short and J 4 bases short, with 10 bases between. The CDR3 loop reads CASSLDGGPNQPQHF. CDR3 nucleotide sequence: TGTGCCAGCAGCTTAGATGGAGGCCCGAATCAGCCCCAGCATTTT.

The rearrangement joins TRBV6-1 to TRBJ2-3; D possibly corresponds to TRBD1 (6 bases). This CDR3 has 14 residues. CDR1 is MNHNS, CDR2 SASEGT, per germline. Trimming took 3 bases from V and 6 from J, leaving 13 bases between them. The CDR3 region is CASSESGTTDTQYF. The CDR3, as DNA: TGTGCCAGCAGTGAGTCGGGGACAACCGATACGCAGTATTTT.

The chain links TRBV11-2 to TRBJ1-1; D unclear. CDR1 and CDR2 from the germline V gene are SGHAT and FQNNGV. This CDR3 spans 14 amino acids. The V gene lost 4 bases and the J gene lost 1 base, with 10 bases spanning the gap. This chain's CDR3 is CASSSAEGNTEAFF. As DNA, the CDR3 is TGTGCCAGCAGCTCCGCGGAGGGGAACACTGAAGCTTTCTTT.

J is TRBJ2-5 and V is TRBV20-1, with a weak D call TRBD2 (6 bases). The V gene's germline CDR1 is DFQATT and CDR2 SNEGSKA (reference sequence). The CDR3 contains 14 residues. V lost 2 bases to trimming and J lost 1 base, with 11 bases between them. The CDR3 DNA is TGCAGTGCTAGAAGCGGGTTAAGCCAAGAGACCCAGTACTTC. Translation: CSARSGLSQETQYF.

The V and J genes are TRBV7-3 and TRBJ2-1; D unclear. CDR1 and CDR2 (germline): SGHTA, FQGTGA. The CDR3 spans 12 residues. V dropped 0 bases and J dropped 9 bases, with 6 bases sitting between them. The CDR3 sequence: CASSLTKGEQFF. In DNA, the CDR3 is TGTGCCAGCAGCTTAACAAAGGGTGAGCAGTTCTTC.

The chain combines TRBV11-2 with TRBJ2-7; 8 bases are shared with TRBD2. The CDR3 runs 18 residues. The germline V gene has CDR1 SGHAT and CDR2 FQNNGV. The J segment lost 1 base and the V segment lost 8 bases, leaving 19 bases of the junction unmatched. This CDR3 reads CASGLERGGGGGSYEQYF. CDR3 coding DNA: TGTGCCAGCGGGTTAGAGAGGGGGGGGGGCGGGGGGTCCTACGAGCAGTACTTC.

The table lists this clonotype with a few counts. The V gene is TRBV5-4, the J gene TRBJ2-1, with D unresolved. V was shortened by 4 bases and J by 3 bases, with 11 bases between the two germline ends. CDR3 length: 14 amino acids. CDR1 and CDR2 from the germline V gene are SGHNT and YYREEE (reference sequence). The CDR3 loop reads CASSPTRNYNEQFF. The CDR3 coding sequence is TGTGCCAGCAGCCCAACCAGGAACTACAATGAGCAGTTCTTC.

This chain connects TRBV20-1 to TRBJ2-6, with 7 bases that match TRBD1. V lost 7 bases and J lost 0; bases outside the gene matches: 9. This CDR3 has 16 residues. CDR1 and CDR2 (germline): DFQATT, SNEGSKA (reference sequence). CDR3 protein: CSVSQGTRSGANVLTF. In DNA form, the CDR3 reads TGCAGTGTTTCACAGGGGACCCGCTCTGGGGCCAACGTCCTGACTTTC.

The CDR3 DNA sequence: TGTGCCAGCAGCTTAATCTGTTTCAGCTCCTACAATGAGCAGTTCTTC. It codes for CASSLICFSSYNEQFF. The gene calls are TRBV7-9 and TRBJ2-1, with D unresolved. The CDR3 extends over 16 amino acids. V was shortened by 2 bases and J by 0 bases, with 11 bases between the two germline ends. Germline-derived CDR1 and CDR2 are SEHNR and FQNEAQ (reference sequence).

The gene calls are TRBV7-4 and TRBJ2-1; D is ambiguous. The CDR3 is made up of 15 amino acids. V lost 4 bases and J lost 5, with 15 bases in between. The V gene's germline CDR1 is SGHVT and CDR2 SQSDAQ. The CDR3 loop reads CASSYPSASNNEQFF. DNA of the CDR3: TGTGCCAGCAGCTACCCATCGGCTTCGAACAATGAGCAGTTCTTC.

The chain carries TRBV7-2 and TRBJ2-7, with 8 bases that match TRBD2. The CDR3 length is 15 residues. The ends lost 5 bases at V and 2 bases at J; junction bases unmatched: 8. The germline V gene has CDR1 SGHTA and CDR2 FQGNSA. The CDR3 DNA is TGTGCCAGCAGCCCCGGCCTAGCGGGCGCCTACGAGCAGTACTTC. Encoded protein: CASSPGLAGAYEQYF.